This TCR beta chain was documented in a study of blood T cell repertoires in COVID-19. Produced via immunoSEQ multiplex PCR; TCRdb's table is partial and in-frame only. The sample consists of 190,000 or so clones, around 90% of them appearing once. Trimming took 9 bases from V and 5 from J, leaving 15 bases between them. Germline CDR1 and CDR2: KGHDR and SFDVKD. The CDR3 contains 13 residues. The sample taken for sequencing was PBMCs or T cells enriched from blood (not recorded which). V and J are TRBV24-1 and TRBJ2-5, with D uncertain. The source of this sequence is a woman aged 18 to 35 who had recovered from COVID-19. The CDR3 sequence is CATPPQTWETQYF. CDR3 coding DNA: TGTGCCACCCCTCCACAAACCTGGGAGACCCAGTACTTC.